This TCR beta chain appears in the sequencing data of a study of T cell clonotyping in hematopoietic cell transplantation. The CDR3 length is 15 residues. The germline gives CDR1 KGHSH, CDR2 LQKENI. The J segment lost 6 bases and the V segment lost 8 bases, leaving 13 bases of the junction unmatched. Time point of the sample: recipient sample about 28 days before transplant, after cytoreduction. Blood collection times were about day -28 and days 30, 100, 180 posttransplant. The method was immunoSEQ multiplex PCR; TCRdb's version includes in-frame clones alone and lacks a portion of them. The sample has more than 20,000 clones, 65% to 90% seen once; the top ten hold 24%.

The genes are TRBV18 and TRBJ2-3, with 8 bases lining up with TRBD2. The input for sequencing was peripheral blood mononuclear cells, taken before stem cell transplant. The clonotype comes from a woman aged 55-69 years with acute myeloid leukemia. Some clones in this sample may be carry-over from other donors' samples. The CDR3 here is CASRQPGLVLDTQYF. DNA of the CDR3: TGTGCCAGCAGACAACCGGGACTAGTCTTGGATACGCAGTATTTT.